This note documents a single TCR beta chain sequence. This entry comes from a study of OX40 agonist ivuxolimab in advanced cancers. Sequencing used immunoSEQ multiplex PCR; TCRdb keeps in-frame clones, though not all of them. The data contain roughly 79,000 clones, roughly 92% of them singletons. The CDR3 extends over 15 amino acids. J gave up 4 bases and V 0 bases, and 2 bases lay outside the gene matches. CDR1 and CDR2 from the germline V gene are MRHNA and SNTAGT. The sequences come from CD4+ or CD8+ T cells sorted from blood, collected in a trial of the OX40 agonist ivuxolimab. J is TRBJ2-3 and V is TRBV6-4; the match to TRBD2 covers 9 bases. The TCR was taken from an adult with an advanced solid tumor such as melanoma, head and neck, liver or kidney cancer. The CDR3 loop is CASSDSSGGSDTQYF. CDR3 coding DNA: TGTGCCAGCAGTGACTCTAGCGGGGGCTCAGATACGCAGTATTTT.